This T cell receptor (beta chain) was sequenced during a study of T cells in Graves' hyperthyroidism and ophthalmopathy. CDR1 and CDR2 (germline): LNHDA, SQIVND (reference sequence). This CDR3 is 18 amino acids long. J was trimmed by 4 bases and V by 3 bases; bases with no gene match: 15. Uncontrolled infection, other autoimmune disease, pregnancy or lactation barred patients from enrollment. This clonotype was found once. Its target is not known. Amplified regions were TCR beta CDR3 sequences from RNA transcripts. Initially, a first-round RT-PCR of the TCR CDR3 employed the HTBI primer set. One entry per CDR3 protein, called by TCRdb with MiXCR from the multiplex PCR reads. The profile covers a few hundred thousand distinct CDR3 sequences, with just under 25% appearing a single time and about 73% taken by the ten largest. Points from the study as a whole: The model foresaw ophthalmopathy a median around 6 months prior to onset.

The sample comprised blood. The rearrangement links TRBV19 to TRBJ2-1; 7 bases fit TRBD2. The clonotype originates from a man aged 50 to 59 with Graves' hyperthyroidism. The CDR3 DNA reads TGTGCCAGTAGTATGCGGACCCCCGGGGGGTCTAGGTACAATGAGCAGTTCTTC. Translating it yields CASSMRTPGGSRYNEQFF.